This T cell receptor (beta chain) was found in a study of radiation and T cells in renal cell carcinoma. Notes on the study in general: In blood, top tumor clones expanded by 2 weeks, shrinking by 4.

Trimming at V came to 0 bases and at J to 8 bases, leaving 5 bases not matched to a gene. The CDR3 spans 15 residues. Germline CDR1 reads SGHKS; CDR2 reads YYEKEE (reference sequence). Documented time point: blood 2 weeks post-SBRT. Treatment reported: 15 Gy SBRT to primary tumor, nephrectomy 4 weeks later. Profiled with immunoSEQ multiplex PCR; TCRdb holds only in-frame clones, not every one. The repertoire holds fewer than 150,000 clones, with approximately 90% as singletons. Notes on this clone: Its specificity is unknown.

The source of this sequence is a woman aged 70-85 years with renal cell carcinoma. Source: blood, taken from a patient whose treatment included radiotherapy and nephrectomy. This chain links TRBV5-5 with TRBJ1-4; TRBD1 agrees at 9 bases. The CDR3 bases are TGTGCCAGCAGCTTGGGGACAGGGGATGGGGAAAAACTGTTTTTT. Translating it yields CASSLGTGDGEKLFF. The whole variable domain, filled in from reference TRBV5-5 and TRBJ1-4, reads DAGVTQSPTHLIKTRGQQVTLRCSPISGHKSVSWYQQVLGQGPQFIFQYYEKEERGRGNFPDRFSARQFPNYSSELNVNALLLGDSALYLCASSLGTGDGEKLFFGSGTQLSVL.